Detailed here is one TCR beta chain. Generated by immunoSEQ multiplex PCR, the TCRdb table keeps only in-frame clones and is missing some. The sample records some 150,000 clones, approximately 89% being singletons. The data were taken from a study of T cell responses to AZD1222 COVID-19 vaccine. CDR1 and CDR2 (germline): SGHDN, FVKESK. The CDR3 has 19 amino acids. The germline V and J ends were trimmed by 0 bases and 6 bases, with 23 bases remaining between them. The sequencing here drew on peripheral blood, taken 28 days after the second AZD1222 dose. The chain employs TRBV14 and TRBJ2-2; TRBD2 is a possible D gene (6 bases). The sequence was obtained from an adult who received the AZD1222 COVID-19 vaccine. This CDR3 is CASSQDIGGFGIQAGELFF. For the CDR3, the DNA is TGTGCCAGCAGCCAAGATATAGGAGGGTTTGGAATTCAGGCCGGGGAGCTGTTTTTT.